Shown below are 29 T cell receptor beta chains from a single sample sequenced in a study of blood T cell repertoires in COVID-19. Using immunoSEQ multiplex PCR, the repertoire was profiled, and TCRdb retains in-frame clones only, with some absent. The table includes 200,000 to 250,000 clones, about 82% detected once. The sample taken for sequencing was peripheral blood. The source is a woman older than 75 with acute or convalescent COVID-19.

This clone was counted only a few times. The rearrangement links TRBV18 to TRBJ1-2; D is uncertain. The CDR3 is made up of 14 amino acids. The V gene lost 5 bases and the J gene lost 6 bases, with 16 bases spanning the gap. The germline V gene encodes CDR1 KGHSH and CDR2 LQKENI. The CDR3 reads CASSAGIQADGYTF. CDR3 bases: TGTGCCAGCTCAGCCGGGATCCAGGCGGATGGCTACACCTTC.

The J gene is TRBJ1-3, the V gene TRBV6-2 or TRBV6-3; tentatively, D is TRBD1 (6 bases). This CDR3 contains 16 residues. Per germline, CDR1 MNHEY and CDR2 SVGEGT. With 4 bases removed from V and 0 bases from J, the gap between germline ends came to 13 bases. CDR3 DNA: TGTGCCAGCAGTTGGAGGACAGAGAGCTCTGGAAACACCATATATTTT. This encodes CASSWRTESSGNTIYF.

In DNA, the CDR3 is TGTGCCAGTAGTAAGTTCGGGGGGCCAATGGACACTGAAGCTTTCTTT. Protein product: CASSKFGGPMDTEAFF. The J gene is TRBJ1-1, the V gene TRBV19, with a possible D match to TRBD1 (6 bases). Germline V CDR1 and CDR2: LNHDA, SQIVND (reference sequence). V was trimmed by 4 bases and J by 3 bases, leaving 18 bases between them. The CDR3 has 16 amino acids.

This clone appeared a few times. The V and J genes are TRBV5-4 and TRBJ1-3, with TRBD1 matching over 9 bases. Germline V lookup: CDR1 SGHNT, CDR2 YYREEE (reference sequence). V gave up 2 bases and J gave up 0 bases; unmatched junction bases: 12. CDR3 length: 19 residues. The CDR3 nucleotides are TGTGCCAGCAGCTTAAGGGACAGGGCCCCCCCGAACTCTGGAAACACCATATATTTT. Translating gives CASSLRDRAPPNSGNTIYF.

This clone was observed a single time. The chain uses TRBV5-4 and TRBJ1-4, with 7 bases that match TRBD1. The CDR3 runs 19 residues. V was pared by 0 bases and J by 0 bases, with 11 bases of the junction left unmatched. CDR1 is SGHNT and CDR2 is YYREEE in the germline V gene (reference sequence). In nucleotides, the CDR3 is TGTGCCAGCAGCTTGGTACGTCGGGGACAGCTCGCAACTAATGAAAAACTGTTTTTT. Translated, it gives CASSLVRRGQLATNEKLFF.

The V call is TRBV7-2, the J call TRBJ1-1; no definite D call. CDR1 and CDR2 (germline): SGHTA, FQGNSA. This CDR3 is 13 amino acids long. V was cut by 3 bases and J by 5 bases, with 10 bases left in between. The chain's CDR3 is CASSFSGVTEAFF. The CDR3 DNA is TGTGCCAGCAGCTTCAGCGGGGTGACTGAAGCTTTCTTT.

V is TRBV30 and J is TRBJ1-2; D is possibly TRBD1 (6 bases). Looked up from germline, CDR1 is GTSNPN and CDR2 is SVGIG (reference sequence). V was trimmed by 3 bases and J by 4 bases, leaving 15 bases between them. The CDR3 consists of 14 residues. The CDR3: CAWSPGSRGYGYTF. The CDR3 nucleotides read TGTGCCTGGAGCCCAGGGAGCAGGGGCTATGGCTACACCTTC.

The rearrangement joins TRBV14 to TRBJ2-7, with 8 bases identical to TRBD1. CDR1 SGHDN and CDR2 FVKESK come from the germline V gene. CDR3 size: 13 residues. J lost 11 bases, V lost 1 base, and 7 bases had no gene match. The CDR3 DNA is TGTGCCAGCAGCCAAGTGAGGGCAGGGGGCAAGTACTTC. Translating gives CASSQVRAGGKYF.

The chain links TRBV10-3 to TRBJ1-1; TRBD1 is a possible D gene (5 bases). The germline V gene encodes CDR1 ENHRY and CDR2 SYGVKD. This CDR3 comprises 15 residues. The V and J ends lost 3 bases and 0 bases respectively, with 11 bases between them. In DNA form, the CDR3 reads TGTGCCATCAGTGATCGAACAGGCATGAACACTGAAGCTTTCTTT. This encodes CAISDRTGMNTEAFF.

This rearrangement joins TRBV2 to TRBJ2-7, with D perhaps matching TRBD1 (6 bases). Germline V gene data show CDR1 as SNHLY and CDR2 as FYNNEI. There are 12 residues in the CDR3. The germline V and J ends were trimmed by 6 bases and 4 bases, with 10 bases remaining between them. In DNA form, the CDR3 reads TGTGCCAGCAGGCTGGACAGTTACGAGCAGTACTTC. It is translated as CASRLDSYEQYF.

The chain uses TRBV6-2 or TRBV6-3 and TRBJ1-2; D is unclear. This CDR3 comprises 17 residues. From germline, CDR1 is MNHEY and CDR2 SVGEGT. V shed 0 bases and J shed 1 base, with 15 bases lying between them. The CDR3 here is CASSYSTLAGLNYGYTF. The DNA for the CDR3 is TGTGCCAGCAGTTACTCGACGCTGGCAGGCCTTAACTATGGCTACACCTTC.

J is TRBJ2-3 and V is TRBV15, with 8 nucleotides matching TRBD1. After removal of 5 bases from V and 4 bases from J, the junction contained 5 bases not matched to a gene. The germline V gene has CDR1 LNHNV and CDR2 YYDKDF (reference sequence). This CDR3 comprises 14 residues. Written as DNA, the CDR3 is TGTGCCACCAGCCGCGACAGGGGTGCAGATACGCAGTATTTT. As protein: CATSRDRGADTQYF.

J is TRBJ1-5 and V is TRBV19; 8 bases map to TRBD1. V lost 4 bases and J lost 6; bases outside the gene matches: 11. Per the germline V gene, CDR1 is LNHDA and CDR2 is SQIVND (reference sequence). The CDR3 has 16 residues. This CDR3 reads CASSNLPGGGGQPQHF. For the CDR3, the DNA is TGTGCCAGTAGTAATCTACCAGGGGGCGGCGGTCAGCCCCAGCATTTT.

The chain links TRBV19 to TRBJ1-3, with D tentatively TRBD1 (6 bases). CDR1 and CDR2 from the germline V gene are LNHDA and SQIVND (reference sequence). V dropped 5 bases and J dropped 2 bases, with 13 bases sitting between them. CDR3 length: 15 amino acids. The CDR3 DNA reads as TGTGCCAGTAGTCCCTCGGGACAAACTGGAAACACCATATATTTT. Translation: CASSPSGQTGNTIYF.

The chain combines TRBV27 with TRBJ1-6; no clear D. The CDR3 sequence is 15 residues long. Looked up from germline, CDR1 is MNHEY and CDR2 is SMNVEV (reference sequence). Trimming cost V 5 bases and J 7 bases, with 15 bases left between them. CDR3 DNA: TGTGCCAGCAGTCTTAACCGGGGTCTCAATTCACCCCTCCACTTT. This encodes CASSLNRGLNSPLHF.

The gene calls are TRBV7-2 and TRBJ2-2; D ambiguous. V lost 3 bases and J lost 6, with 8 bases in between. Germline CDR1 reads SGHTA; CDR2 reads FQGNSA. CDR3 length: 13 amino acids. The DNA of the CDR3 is TGTGCCAGCAGCTTCTCTAGATCCGGGGAGCTGTTTTTT. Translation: CASSFSRSGELFF.

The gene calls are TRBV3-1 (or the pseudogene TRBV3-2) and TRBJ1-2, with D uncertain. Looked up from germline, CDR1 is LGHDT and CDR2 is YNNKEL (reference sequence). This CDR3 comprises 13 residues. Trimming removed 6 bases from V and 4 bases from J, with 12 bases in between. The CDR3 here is CASRTGAGYGYTF. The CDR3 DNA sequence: TGTGCCAGCAGAACGGGCGCGGGCTATGGCTACACCTTC.

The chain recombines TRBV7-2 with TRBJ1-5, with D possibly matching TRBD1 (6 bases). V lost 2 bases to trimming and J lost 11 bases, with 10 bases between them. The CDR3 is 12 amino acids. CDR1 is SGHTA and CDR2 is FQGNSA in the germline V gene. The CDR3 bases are TGTGCCAGCAGCTTACAACAGGGCTCCCAGCATTTT. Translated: CASSLQQGSQHF.

CDR3 sequence: CASSTQGNNYGYTF. The CDR3 DNA is TGTGCCAGTAGTACACAGGGGAACAACTATGGCTACACCTTC. The chain couples TRBV19 to TRBJ1-2; 7 bases match TRBD1. V was clipped by 4 bases and J by 2 bases; unmatched bases: 4. CDR3 length equals 14 residues. Germline V lookup: CDR1 LNHDA, CDR2 SQIVND (reference sequence).

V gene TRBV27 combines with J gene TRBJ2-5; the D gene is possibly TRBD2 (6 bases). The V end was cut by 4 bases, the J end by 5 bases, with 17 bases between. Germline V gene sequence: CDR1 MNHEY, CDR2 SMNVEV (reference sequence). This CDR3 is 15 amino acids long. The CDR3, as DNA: TGTGCCAGCAGTTCTGGGACTCACCGGCGGGAGACCCAGTACTTC. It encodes CASSSGTHRRETQYF.

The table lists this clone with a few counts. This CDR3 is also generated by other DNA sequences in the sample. The CDR3 DNA reads as TGTGCCAGCGGACAGGGAACCAACTATGGCTACACCTTC. Residues: CASGQGTNYGYTF. The rearrangement joins TRBV19 to TRBJ1-2, with 8 bases that match TRBD1. After removal of 9 bases from V and 2 bases from J, the junction contained 5 bases not matched to a gene. This CDR3 is 13 amino acids long. Looked up from germline, CDR1 is LNHDA and CDR2 is SQIVND (reference sequence).

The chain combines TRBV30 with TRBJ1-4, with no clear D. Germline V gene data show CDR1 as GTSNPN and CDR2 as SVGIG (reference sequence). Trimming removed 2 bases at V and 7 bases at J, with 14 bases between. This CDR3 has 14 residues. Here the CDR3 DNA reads TGTGCCTGGAGTTCCGACGGGGAGGGTGAAAAACTGTTTTTT. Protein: CAWSSDGEGEKLFF.

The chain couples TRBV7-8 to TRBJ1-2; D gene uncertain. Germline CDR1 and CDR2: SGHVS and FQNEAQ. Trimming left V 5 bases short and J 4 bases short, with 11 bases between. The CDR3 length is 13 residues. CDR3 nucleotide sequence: TGTGCCAGCAGCCCCGGGGATACCTATGGCTACACCTTC. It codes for CASSPGDTYGYTF. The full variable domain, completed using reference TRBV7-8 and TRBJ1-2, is GAGVSQSPRYKVAKRGQDVALRCDPISGHVSLFWYQQALGQGPEFLTYFQNEAQLDKSGLPSDRFFAERPEGSVSTLKIQRTQQEDSAVYLCASSPGDTYGYTFGSGTRLTVV.

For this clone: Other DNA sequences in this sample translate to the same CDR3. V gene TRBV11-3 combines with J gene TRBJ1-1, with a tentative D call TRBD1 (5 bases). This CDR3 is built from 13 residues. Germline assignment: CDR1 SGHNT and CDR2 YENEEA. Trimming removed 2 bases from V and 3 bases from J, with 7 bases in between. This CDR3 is CASSLSRDTEAFF. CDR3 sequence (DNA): TGTGCCAGCAGCTTATCCAGGGACACTGAAGCTTTCTTT.

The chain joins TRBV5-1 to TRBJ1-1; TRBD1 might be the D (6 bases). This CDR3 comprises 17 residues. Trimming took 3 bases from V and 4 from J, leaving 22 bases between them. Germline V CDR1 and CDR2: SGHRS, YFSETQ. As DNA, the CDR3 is TGCGCCAGCAGCTGGGACACTCCCGGACGGGGAGCCACTGAAGCTTTCTTT. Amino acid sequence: CASSWDTPGRGATEAFF.

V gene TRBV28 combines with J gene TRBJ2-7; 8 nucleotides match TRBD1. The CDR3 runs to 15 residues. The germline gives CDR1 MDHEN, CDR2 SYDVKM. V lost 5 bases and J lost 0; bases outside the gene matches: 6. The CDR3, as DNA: TGTGCCAGCAGTCCAGCCGGGACAGGCTCCTACGAGCAGTACTTC. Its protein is CASSPAGTGSYEQYF.

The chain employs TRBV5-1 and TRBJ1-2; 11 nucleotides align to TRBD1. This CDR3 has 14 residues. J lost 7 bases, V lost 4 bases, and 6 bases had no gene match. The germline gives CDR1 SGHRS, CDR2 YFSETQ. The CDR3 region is CASSMDRGHGGYTF. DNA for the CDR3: TGCGCCAGCAGCATGGACAGGGGGCATGGTGGCTACACCTTC.

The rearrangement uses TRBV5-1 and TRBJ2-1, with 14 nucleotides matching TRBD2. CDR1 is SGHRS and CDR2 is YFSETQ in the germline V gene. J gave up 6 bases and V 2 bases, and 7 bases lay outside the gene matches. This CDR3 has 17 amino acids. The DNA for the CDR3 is TGCGCCAGCAGCTTCGGGACTAGCGGGAGAGGGGTCAATGAGCAGTTCTTC. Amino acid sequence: CASSFGTSGRGVNEQFF.

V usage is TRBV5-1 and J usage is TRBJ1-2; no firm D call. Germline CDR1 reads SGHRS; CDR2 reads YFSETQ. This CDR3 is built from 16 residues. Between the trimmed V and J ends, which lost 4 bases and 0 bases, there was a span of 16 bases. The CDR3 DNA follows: TGCGCCAGCAGCCCTCAAGGAGGCACAGCTAACTATGGCTACACCTTC. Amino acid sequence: CASSPQGGTANYGYTF. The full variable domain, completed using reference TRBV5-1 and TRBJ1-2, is KAGVTQTPRYLIKTRGQQVTLSCSPISGHRSVSWYQQTPGQGLQFLFEYFSETQRNKGNFPGRFSGRQFSNSRSEMNVSTLELGDSALYLCASSPQGGTANYGYTFGSGTRLTVV.